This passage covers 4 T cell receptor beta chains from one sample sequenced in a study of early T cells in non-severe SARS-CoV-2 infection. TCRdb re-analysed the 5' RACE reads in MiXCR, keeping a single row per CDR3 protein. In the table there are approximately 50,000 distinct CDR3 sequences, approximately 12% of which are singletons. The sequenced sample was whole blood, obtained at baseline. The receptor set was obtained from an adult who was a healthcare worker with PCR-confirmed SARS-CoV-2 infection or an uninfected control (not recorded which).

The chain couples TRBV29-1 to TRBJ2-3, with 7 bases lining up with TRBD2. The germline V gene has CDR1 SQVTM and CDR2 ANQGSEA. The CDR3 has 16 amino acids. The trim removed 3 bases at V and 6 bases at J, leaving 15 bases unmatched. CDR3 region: CSVEGVMAGVFDTQYF. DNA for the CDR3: TGCAGCGTTGAGGGGGTTATGGCGGGAGTTTTCGATACGCAGTATTTT.

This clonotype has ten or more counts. CDR3 protein: CASSLAGELFF. The DNA of the CDR3 is TGTGCCAGCAGCTTAGCCGGGGAGCTGTTTTTT. The V gene is TRBV7-9, the J gene TRBJ2-2; D gene unclear. This CDR3 has 11 residues. The V end was cut by 0 bases, the J end by 7 bases, with 0 bases between. The germline V gene encodes CDR1 SEHNR and CDR2 FQNEAQ (reference sequence).

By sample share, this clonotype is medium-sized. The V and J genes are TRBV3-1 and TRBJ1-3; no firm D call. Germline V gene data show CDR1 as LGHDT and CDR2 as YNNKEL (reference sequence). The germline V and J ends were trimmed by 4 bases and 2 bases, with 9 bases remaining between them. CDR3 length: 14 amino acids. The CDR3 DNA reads TGTGCCAGCAGCCCGAGGGCGACTGGAAACACCATATATTTT. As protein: CASSPRATGNTIYF. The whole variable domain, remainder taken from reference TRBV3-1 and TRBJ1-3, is DTAVSQTPKYLVTQMGNDKSIKCEQNLGHDTMYWYKQDSKKFLKIMFSYNNKELIINETVPNRFSPKSPDKAHLNLHINSLELGDSAVYFCASSPRATGNTIYFGEGSWLTVV.

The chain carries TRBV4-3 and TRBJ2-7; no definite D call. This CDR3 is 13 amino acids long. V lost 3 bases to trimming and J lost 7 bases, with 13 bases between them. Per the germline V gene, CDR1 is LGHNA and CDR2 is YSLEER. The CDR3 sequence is CASSQWSMGEQYF. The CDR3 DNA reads TGCGCCAGCAGCCAGTGGAGCATGGGGGAGCAGTACTTC.